The clone carrying this T cell receptor (beta chain) was observed a single time. In germline, CDR1 is SGDLS, CDR2 YYNGEE. J lost 5 bases, V lost 1 base, and 5 bases had no gene match. CDR3 length: 14 amino acids. The data derive from a study of blood T cell repertoires in COVID-19. Sequencing was performed with immunoSEQ multiplex PCR; in TCRdb, only in-frame clones are kept and a portion is missing. The profile shows about 120,000 clones, about 79% of them singletons. The specimen sequenced was peripheral blood. This chain uses TRBV9 with TRBJ1-2; 7 nucleotides align to TRBD1. The TCR originated in a woman of 80 years or more with acute or convalescent COVID-19. CDR3 loop: CASSVNPGQYGYTF. CDR3 DNA sequence: TGTGCCAGCAGCGTAAACCCGGGACAGTATGGCTACACCTTC.